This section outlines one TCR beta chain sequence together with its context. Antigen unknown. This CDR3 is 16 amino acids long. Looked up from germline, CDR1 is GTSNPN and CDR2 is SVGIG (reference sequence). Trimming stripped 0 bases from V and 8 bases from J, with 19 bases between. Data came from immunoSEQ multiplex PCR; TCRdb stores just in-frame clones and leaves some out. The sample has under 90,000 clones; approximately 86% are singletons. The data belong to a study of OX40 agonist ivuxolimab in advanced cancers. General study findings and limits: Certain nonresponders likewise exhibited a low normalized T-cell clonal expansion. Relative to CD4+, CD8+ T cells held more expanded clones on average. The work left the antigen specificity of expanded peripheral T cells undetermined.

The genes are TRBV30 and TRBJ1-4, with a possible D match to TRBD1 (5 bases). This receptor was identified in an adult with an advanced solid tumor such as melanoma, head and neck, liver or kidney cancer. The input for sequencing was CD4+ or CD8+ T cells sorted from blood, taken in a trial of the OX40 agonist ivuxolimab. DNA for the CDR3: TGTGCCTGGAGTGTACGAGGGGCAGGGAAAGGCGAAAAACTGTTTTTT. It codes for CAWSVRGAGKGEKLFF.